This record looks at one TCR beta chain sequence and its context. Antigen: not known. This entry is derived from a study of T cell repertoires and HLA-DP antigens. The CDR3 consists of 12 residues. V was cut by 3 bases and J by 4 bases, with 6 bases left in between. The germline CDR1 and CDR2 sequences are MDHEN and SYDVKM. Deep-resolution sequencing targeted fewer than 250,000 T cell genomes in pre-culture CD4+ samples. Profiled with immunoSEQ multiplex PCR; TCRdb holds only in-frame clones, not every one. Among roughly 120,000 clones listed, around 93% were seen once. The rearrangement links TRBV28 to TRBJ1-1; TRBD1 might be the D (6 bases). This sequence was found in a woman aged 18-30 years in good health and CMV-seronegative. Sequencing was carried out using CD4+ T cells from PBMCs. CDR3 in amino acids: CASSFRGTEAFF. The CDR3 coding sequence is TGTGCCAGCAGTTTCAGGGGCACTGAAGCTTTCTTT. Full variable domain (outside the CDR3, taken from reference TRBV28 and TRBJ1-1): DVKVTQSSRYLVKRTGEKVFLECVQDMDHENMFWYRQDPGLGLRLIYFSYDVKMKEKGDIPEGYSVSREKKERFSLILESASTNQTSMYLCASSFRGTEAFFGQGTRLTVV.